The next 20 T cell receptor beta chains were all read from a single sample in a study of cytomegalovirus exposure and HLA in healthy donors. Primers: 60 Vbeta forward and 13 Jbeta reverse. TCRdb keeps only in-frame clones here, not all; method: immunoSEQ multiplex PCR. The table lists 60,000 to 90,000 clones, around three quarters of them singletons. The sample comprised PBMCs. Source of these receptors: a woman between 45 and 65 years old in good health and CMV-seropositive.

This chain connects TRBV5-5 to TRBJ2-7; D is ambiguous. The V end was cut by 0 bases, the J end by 0 bases, with 7 bases between. The V gene's germline CDR1 is SGHKS and CDR2 YYEKEE (reference sequence). The CDR3 totals 14 residues. DNA of the CDR3: TGTGCCAGCAGCTTGGAACACCTCTCCTACGAGCAGTACTTC. Translating gives CASSLEHLSYEQYF.

The rearrangement joins TRBV2 to TRBJ2-1; 12 bases are shared with TRBD1. The CDR3 extends over 14 amino acids. Germline CDR1 SNHLY, CDR2 FYNNEI. V shed 10 bases and J 6 bases; nucleotides not matched to a gene: 7. CDR3 sequence: CATEGQGAGNEQFF. The CDR3 nucleotides read TGTGCCACCGAGGGACAGGGGGCAGGCAATGAGCAGTTCTTC.

The CDR3 bases are TGTGCCAGCAGCTTAGCGCAGAACGCCCAAAACATTCAGTACTTC. Protein sequence: CASSLAQNAQNIQYF. This rearrangement joins TRBV7-2 to TRBJ2-4; D gene unclear. Germline-derived CDR1 and CDR2 are SGHTA and FQGNSA. Trimming cost V 0 bases and J 5 bases, with 11 bases left between them. The CDR3 loop spans 15 amino acids.

The rearrangement links TRBV30 to TRBJ1-1, with D possibly TRBD1 on 6 matching bases. V was trimmed by 4 bases and J by 2 bases, leaving 11 bases between them. The germline V gene has CDR1 GTSNPN and CDR2 SVGIG (reference sequence). The CDR3 contains 13 residues. The CDR3 region is CAWIFGGNTEAFF. The CDR3 DNA reads as TGTGCCTGGATTTTTGGGGGCAACACTGAAGCTTTCTTT.

This sequence joins TRBV2 and TRBJ2-7; D is unresolved. The V end was cut by 5 bases, the J end by 4 bases, with 15 bases between. CDR3 length: 14 amino acids. Germline V gene sequence: CDR1 SNHLY, CDR2 FYNNEI. The CDR3 region is CASSQQRDIYEQYF. The CDR3 coding sequence is TGTGCCAGCAGTCAACAAAGAGACATATACGAGCAGTACTTC.

V is TRBV30 and J is TRBJ1-2, with 10 bases that match TRBD1. The CDR3 sequence is 13 residues long. CDR1 and CDR2 from the germline V gene are GTSNPN and SVGIG (reference sequence). The ends lost 5 bases at V and 2 bases at J; junction bases unmatched: 2. The CDR3 sequence is CAWRDRGNYGYTF. The CDR3 nucleotides read TGTGCCTGGCGGGACAGGGGAAACTATGGCTACACCTTC.

The chain joins TRBV7-2 to TRBJ2-7; D is unresolved. V was clipped by 3 bases and J by 4 bases, with 13 bases between them. Germline V lookup: CDR1 SGHTA, CDR2 FQGNSA. The length of the CDR3 is 14 residues. The CDR3 loop reads CASSFEVAPYEQYF. In DNA form, the CDR3 reads TGTGCCAGCAGCTTCGAGGTGGCCCCGTACGAGCAGTACTTC.

The chain uses TRBV25-1 and TRBJ1-5; the D gene is possibly TRBD1 (6 bases). Trimming removed 7 bases from V and 9 bases from J, with 22 bases in between. Germline V gene sequence: CDR1 MGHDK, CDR2 SYGVNS. The CDR3 loop spans 15 amino acids. CDR3 protein: CASTLTSGALSPQHF. The CDR3 DNA follows: TGTGCCAGCACCCTCACCTCAGGGGCGCTTTCGCCCCAGCATTTT.

This clone appeared a few times. The chain couples TRBV5-6 to TRBJ1-5, with D unclear. Trimming left V 5 bases short and J 2 bases short, with 8 bases between. CDR1 SGHDT and CDR2 YYEEEE come from the germline V gene. The CDR3 is made up of 13 amino acids. CDR3 protein: CASSSQGNQPQHF. DNA for the CDR3: TGTGCCAGCAGTTCCCAGGGCAATCAGCCCCAGCATTTT.

This clone is termed medium-sized. The rearrangement links TRBV7-7 to TRBJ2-7, with TRBD1 identical over 7 bases. Germline CDR1 is SSHAT and CDR2 is FNYEAQ (reference sequence). The CDR3 loop spans 14 amino acids. V was clipped by 5 bases and J by 0 bases; unmatched bases: 4. The CDR3 spells CASSRDSTSYEQYF. CDR3 DNA: TGTGCCAGCAGCCGGGACAGCACCTCCTACGAGCAGTACTTC.

The gene calls are TRBV27 and TRBJ2-1; 9 bases agree with TRBD2. The V gene end was trimmed by 7 bases and the J gene end by 4 bases; junction bases not matched to a gene: 11. This CDR3 is 16 amino acids long. Germline loops: CDR1 MNHEY, CDR2 SMNVEV (reference sequence). CDR3 sequence: CASNRASGTIYNEQFF. The CDR3 nucleotides are TGTGCCAGCAATCGGGCTAGCGGGACTATTTACAATGAGCAGTTCTTC.

The gene calls are TRBV7-2 and TRBJ2-2; 8 nucleotides align to TRBD2. V dropped 4 bases and J dropped 6; count of bases not matched to a gene: 4. CDR1 is SGHTA and CDR2 is FQGNSA in the germline V gene. This CDR3 comprises 14 residues. The CDR3 sequence: CASSSGTRAGELFF. For the CDR3, the DNA is TGTGCCAGCAGCTCGGGGACTAGGGCCGGGGAGCTGTTTTTT.

This chain uses TRBV6-1 with TRBJ1-1; D ambiguous. Between the trimmed V and J ends, which lost 3 bases and 10 bases, there was a span of 12 bases. CDR3 size: 12 residues. From germline, CDR1 is MNHNS and CDR2 SASEGT. CDR3 bases: TGTGCCAGCAGTGAGCGAAGGACTCGAGCTTTCTTT. Translated: CASSERRTRAFF.

The genes are TRBV14 and TRBJ1-3, with D perhaps matching TRBD1 (5 bases). CDR3 length: 15 amino acids. Germline V CDR1 and CDR2: SGHDN, FVKESK. V lost 4 bases to trimming and J lost 0 bases, with 10 bases between them. CDR3 sequence reads: CASSPRQPSGNTIYF. CDR3 DNA sequence: TGTGCCAGCAGCCCCCGACAGCCCTCTGGAAACACCATATATTTT.

The chain is built from TRBV6-6 and TRBJ2-5; 7 nucleotides align to TRBD2. The CDR3 length is 14 residues. The junction had 7 bases not matched to a gene; V was cut back by 6 bases and J by 3 bases. Germline CDR1 and CDR2: MNHNY and SVGAGI (reference sequence). The CDR3 DNA follows: TGTGCCAGCAGCCAAACCGGGACTAAAGAGACCCAGTACTTC. Residues: CASSQTGTKETQYF.

The table lists this clone with a count of one. This rearrangement joins TRBV6-5 to TRBJ1-5, with D possibly TRBD1 on 5 matching bases. Germline CDR1 MNHEY, CDR2 SVGAGI. V was pared by 4 bases and J by 1 base, with 14 bases between. This CDR3 has 16 amino acids. This chain's CDR3 is CASSSANRPSNQPQHF. CDR3 nucleotides: TGTGCCAGCAGTTCCGCAAACAGGCCCAGCAATCAGCCCCAGCATTTT.

The chain links TRBV9 to TRBJ2-2; 8 nucleotides line up with TRBD1. This CDR3 comprises 17 residues. With V trimmed by 4 bases and J by 7 bases, 15 bases remained unmatched. The germline gives CDR1 SGDLS, CDR2 YYNGEE. DNA for the CDR3: TGTGCCAGCAGCACAGGGGGGTCAGGGGGCCAAGGCGGGGAGCTGTTTTTT. Its translation is CASSTGGSGGQGGELFF. Filled out from reference TRBV9 and TRBJ2-2, the complete variable domain reads DSGVTQTPKHLITATGQRVTLRCSPRSGDLSVYWYQQSLDQGLQFLIQYYNGEERAKGNILERFSAQQFPDLHSELNLSSLELGDSALYFCASSTGGSGGQGGELFFGEGSRLTVL.

This clone was picked up one time. The rearrangement links TRBV2 to TRBJ1-5, with TRBD1 matching over 10 bases. CDR1 and CDR2 (germline): SNHLY, FYNNEI. This CDR3 has 15 amino acids. After removal of 5 bases from V and 6 bases from J, the junction contained 7 bases not matched to a gene. CDR3 DNA: TGTGCCAGCAGTCGACAGGGGGCTACGAGTCAGCCCCAGCATTTT. Encoded protein: CASSRQGATSQPQHF.

Points on this clone: Additional DNA sequences in this sample encode the identical CDR3. The genes are TRBV11-2 and TRBJ2-7; D might be TRBD1 (5 bases). CDR1 and CDR2 (germline): SGHAT, FQNNGV. Deletions cut 0 bases from V and 3 bases from J, with 6 bases between. CDR3 length equals 13 residues. Here the CDR3 reads CASSLDRGYEQYF. The CDR3, as DNA: TGTGCCAGCAGCTTAGATAGGGGCTACGAGCAGTACTTC.

V is TRBV2 and J is TRBJ2-3; 9 bases agree with TRBD2. With V trimmed by 7 bases and J by 4 bases, 12 bases remained unmatched. The CDR3 is 16 amino acids. Per germline, CDR1 SNHLY and CDR2 FYNNEI. CDR3 nucleotides: TGTGCCAGCACCACCTCGCTGGGACTAGCAGCAGATACGCAGTATTTT. Its protein is CASTTSLGLAADTQYF.